This T cell receptor beta chain was captured by sequencing in a study of blood T cell repertoires in COVID-19. Study background: PBMCs, B-cell-depleted T cells, or T cells were the source of the cDNA or gDNA that made up the material.

This clone occurred once. Germline-derived CDR1 and CDR2 are LNHDA and SQIVND (reference sequence). Trimming took 4 bases from V and 0 from J; bases not matched to a gene: 3. This CDR3 contains 17 residues. Repertoires were generated with immunoSEQ multiplex PCR, while TCRdb's copy carries only in-frame clones and drops some. Here the sample spans approximately 90,000 clones, 65% to 90% being singletons. The V and J genes are TRBV19 and TRBJ2-1; TRBD2 aligns across 13 bases. The sample comprised peripheral blood. The receptor's source is an elderly woman with acute or convalescent COVID-19. In nucleotides, the CDR3 is TGTGCCAGTAGTAGACGGACTAGCGGGAGCTCCTACAATGAGCAGTTCTTC. Protein sequence: CASSRRTSGSSYNEQFF.